The source of this T cell receptor (beta chain) is a study of blood T cell repertoires in COVID-19 (TCRdb year 2020). General notes on the study: The collaborator samples originated in the United States, Italy and Spain and spanned the acute and convalescent phases of COVID-19. Where available, HLA class I and class II types were taken from metadata supplied by the sample provider and were not determined by assay-based typing. Samples came from the ongoing ImmuneRACE study (first 160 participants) plus 1,254 subjects from 6 global collaborators. Sample metadata almost always included a de-identified subject ID, COVID-19 status, age in years and sex. The dataset comprised deeply sampled blood TCRbeta repertoires from subjects exposed to, actively infected with, or recovered from COVID-19. The repertoires were released in a freely available public database intended as a resource for research on the immune response to SARS-CoV-2. The prospective study material was composed of cDNA or gDNA derived from T cells, B-cell-depleted T cells, or PBMCs.

To note about this clone: Its antigen is unknown. Base qualities are missing; no much larger clone stands one base away.

Overall study results and their limits: Clinical and demographic metadata were provided uncurated, with the amount varying by source and participant.

Each collaborating institution followed its own protocols to collect whole blood in K2EDTA tubes. For TCRbeta analysis, collaborator samples were shipped as frozen whole blood, as isolated PBMCs, or as DNA extracted from either sample type. TCRbeta CDR3 regions were amplified from genomic DNA by means of the immunoSEQ Assay, a bias-controlled multiplex PCR. As for the authors' bioinformatics: The number of nucleated cells in each sample was estimated from the amplification of reference gene primers within the assay. Sequence reads were collapsed and filtered to measure the absolute abundance of every unique TCRbeta CDR3 rearrangement. Productive Simpson clonality was computed per sample as the square root of Simpson's diversity index over productive rearrangements. This is the immuneACCESS table as TCRdb keeps it, with only in-frame sequences that have V and J called. A part of the clones is gone; compared with another copy, unresolved V genes explain less than half, and the rest is unexplained. V, J and clone size are those of that table, while D and trimming were read from the DNA. A total of around 300,000 clones appear in this sample, around 87% of them only once. The ten biggest clones cover roughly 2.3% of the sample.

CDR1 and CDR2 are read off the germline V gene as SGHTA and FQGTGA. The CDR3 spans 15 residues, from the cysteine through the phenylalanine. The entry retains the CDR3 DNA only, 45 bases that are in frame from base 1. The V and J ends are trimmed by 5 bases and 1 base, leaving 11 bases between them. The sample taken for sequencing was peripheral blood. The V and J segments used are TRBV7-3 and TRBJ2-2; TRBD2 is possibly the D segment (6 matching bases). This receptor was obtained from a man younger than 35 with active or convalescent COVID-19. Here the CDR3 is given as CASSRARENTGELFF. The nucleotides read TGTGCCAGCAGCCGTGCGCGGGAGAACACCGGGGAGCTGTTTTTT.